The clone carrying this TCR beta chain was seen a handful of times. Method: immunoSEQ multiplex PCR; TCRdb's copy keeps in-frame clones and lacks some. The sample carries 66,000 or so clones, about 90% recorded once. Time point denoted: peripheral blood 6 weeks after treatment start. A total of 1 to 8 samples per patient were collected pretreatment and on-treatment. The data were obtained in a study of PD-L1 blockade in urothelial cancer. The wider study: Atezolizumab, begun by patients in about 2014, was given at 1,200 mg intravenously every 3 weeks. Specimens of blood held a median count of about 150,000 T cells.

Germline V lookup: CDR1 LGHNT, CDR2 FRNRAP. CDR3 size: 17 residues. V dropped 1 base and J dropped 2; count of bases not matched to a gene: 5. The chain links TRBV12-5 to TRBJ2-1; 10 nucleotides line up with TRBD2. Sample: PBMCs, taken around atezolizumab (anti-PD-L1) treatment. The sequence came from a man aged 55 to 70 with urothelial cancer. The CDR3 nucleotides read TGTGCTAGTGGTTTGGCTACTCTAGCGGGGGCCTACAATGAGCAGTTCTTC. Protein sequence: CASGLATLAGAYNEQFF. The variable domain in full, with the rest retrieved from reference TRBV12-5 and TRBJ2-1, is DARVTQTPRHKVTEMGQEVTMRCQPILGHNTVFWYRQTMMQGLELLAYFRNRAPLDDSGMPKDRFSAEMPDATLATLKIQPSEPRDSAVYFCASGLATLAGAYNEQFFGPGTRLTVL.